Below are 5 T cell receptor beta chains sequenced from a single sample in a study of CD8 T cells in Susac syndrome. Random hexamers primed reverse transcription of roughly 0.45 to 1 ug RNA. TCRdb re-called the immunoSEQ multiplex PCR reads through MiXCR, storing one row per CDR3 protein. Among about 160,000 distinct CDR3 sequences listed, around 95% were seen once. Sequencing input: CD4+ T cells from PBMCs. These receptors came from a human donor in good health.

The genes are TRBV3-1 and TRBJ2-2, with 7 bases fitting TRBD1. Germline lookup yields CDR1 LGHDT and CDR2 YNNKEL (reference sequence). Germline trimming cut 1 base from V and 5 bases from J; bases unmatched to any gene: 7. The CDR3 totals 16 residues. The CDR3 DNA reads as TGTGCCAGCAGCCAAGTGAGGGGGCAGTGGACCGGGGAGCTGTTTTTT. Translated: CASSQVRGQWTGELFF.

J is TRBJ2-7 and V is TRBV6-6; no definite D call. Germline CDR1 MNHNY, CDR2 SVGAGI (reference sequence). The CDR3 extends over 15 amino acids. V was pared by 2 bases and J by 5 bases, with 16 bases between. The chain's CDR3 is CASSYPAATLDEQYF. The CDR3 DNA follows: TGTGCCAGCAGTTACCCGGCAGCCACCCTTGACGAGCAGTACTTC.

V usage is TRBV7-2 and J usage is TRBJ2-6, with unresolved D. The V gene lost 4 bases and the J gene lost 0 bases, with 10 bases spanning the gap. The CDR3 is made up of 16 amino acids. Germline CDR1 and CDR2: SGHTA and FQGNSA. CDR3 sequence: CASSSHDTSGANVLTF. CDR3 bases: TGTGCCAGCAGCTCCCACGACACCTCTGGGGCCAACGTCCTGACTTTC.

The chain uses TRBV20-1 and TRBJ1-5; D is unresolved. Germline-derived CDR1 and CDR2 are DFQATT and SNEGSKA (reference sequence). The ends were cut back, 4 bases at V and 2 bases at J, with 9 bases in the middle. This CDR3 is built from 13 residues. Written as DNA, the CDR3 is TGCAGTGCTAAGACGCATGGCAATCAGCCCCAGCATTTT. It encodes CSAKTHGNQPQHF.

This chain uses TRBV7-2 with TRBJ2-4; no clear D gene. Germline V gives CDR1 SGHTA, CDR2 FQGNSA. This CDR3 has 15 amino acids. V was cut by 5 bases and J by 0 bases, with 11 bases left in between. CDR3: CASSPVPVAKNIQYF. The CDR3 nucleotides are TGTGCCAGCAGCCCCGTTCCGGTAGCCAAAAACATTCAGTACTTC.